This T cell receptor beta chain was observed in a study of blood T cell repertoires in COVID-19. Study as a whole: Whether acute or convalescent, the COVID-19 samples came from the United States, Italy and Spain. Sample material is recorded as cDNA or gDNA derived from T cells, B-cell-depleted T cells, or PBMCs.

Under the authors' procedure: Amplification of reference gene primers was used by the study to estimate nucleated cell counts. Assay: immunoSEQ multiplex PCR; the TCRdb copy retains only in-frame clones and omits some. That table is the source of V, J and clone size, and D and trimming were worked out from the DNA. The table includes 150,000 to 200,000 clones, more than 65% detected once. CDR1 is LGHDT and CDR2 is YNNKEL in the germline V gene (reference sequence). The trim removed 4 bases at V and 9 bases at J, leaving 8 bases unmatched. This CDR3 has 14 residues. V usage is TRBV3-1 (or the pseudogene TRBV3-2) and J usage is TRBJ1-2, with TRBD1 matching 10 bases. The material sequenced was peripheral blood. The receptor's source is a human donor with acute or convalescent COVID-19. The donor label of this sample is uncertain. The CDR3 loop is CASSPGTGAKSYTF. The DNA for the CDR3 is TGTGCCAGCAGCCCCGGGACAGGGGCCAAAAGCTACACCTTC.